Listed below are T cell receptor beta chains from one sample, sequenced in a study of OX40 agonist ivuxolimab in advanced cancers. The assay was immunoSEQ multiplex PCR, and TCRdb's table has in-frame clones only and misses some. The profile shows about 73,000 clones, 75% to 90% of them singletons. Sample: CD4+ or CD8+ T cells sorted from blood, taken in a trial of the OX40 agonist ivuxolimab. The receptors were gathered from an adult with an advanced solid tumor such as melanoma, head and neck, liver or kidney cancer. CDR3s include the opening cysteine and the closing phenylalanine or tryptophan. Each record gives: CDR3 length, J gene, clone size, D gene, V gene, CDR3 DNA, CDR3 protein. The D gene is left open where the match is weak. Clone sizes are given selectively: once, few, many, or a class where the clone is expanded.

>15|TRBJ2-3|.|.|TRBV11-2
TGTGCCAGCAGCTTAGTATCAGGGTCGACAGATACGCAGTATTTT
CASSLVSGSTDTQYF
>14|TRBJ2-7|.|TRBD2|TRBV27
TGTGCCAGCAGTTATGGGGGAGGGGTAAACGAGCAGTACTTC
CASSYGGGVNEQYF
>13|TRBJ2-2|.|.|TRBV29-1
TGCAGCGTTGCCGGGGACAACACCGGGGAGCTGTTTTTT
CSVAGDNTGELFF
>14|TRBJ2-7|.|TRBD1|TRBV29-1
TGCAGCGTTGAGAATACAGGGGGCTCCTACGAGCAGTACTTC
CSVENTGGSYEQYF
>14|TRBJ1-1|.|.|TRBV16
TGTGCCAGCAGCCAATCCGCGCTAAACACTGAAGCTTTCTTT
CASSQSALNTEAFF
>14|TRBJ2-5|.|.|TRBV6-6
TGTGCCAGCAGCTCACCGGGAGCCGGAGAGACCCAGTACTTC
CASSSPGAGETQYF
>12|TRBJ2-1|.|.|TRBV6-4
TGTGCCAGCAGTGACTTGGCTAATGAGCAGTTCTTC
CASSDLANEQFF
>13|TRBJ2-7|once|TRBD1|TRBV29-1
TGCAGCGTCGGGACAGGGGGCTCCTACGAGCAGTACTTC
CSVGTGGSYEQYF
>17|TRBJ1-6|.|TRBD1|TRBV15
TGTGCCACCAGCAGTAAAAGGGGGACAGGTGGACGAGTGCCCCTCCACTTT
CATSSKRGTGGRVPLHF
>11|TRBJ2-2|.|.|TRBV29-1
TGCAGCGTTGATCGCACCGGGGAGCTGTTTTTT
CSVDRTGELFF
>14|TRBJ2-7|.|.|TRBV7-9
TGTGCCAGCAGCTTAGTCATGGGGGCAGGAGAGCAGTACTTC
CASSLVMGAGEQYF
>15|TRBJ1-2|.|TRBD1|TRBV27
TGTGCCAGCAGACTAACCGACAGGGGACGGTATGGCTACACCTTC
CASRLTDRGRYGYTF
>13|TRBJ2-1|.|.|TRBV5-1
TGCGCCAGCAGCTCACAGGGCTACAATGAGCAGTTCTTC
CASSSQGYNEQFF
>14|TRBJ2-7|.|TRBD1|TRBV11-2
TGTGCCAGCAACTCCGGGACAGGGGGCTACGAGCAGTACTTC
CASNSGTGGYEQYF
>16|TRBJ2-7|.|TRBD2|TRBV7-9
TGTGCCAGCAGCTCTTCCAGACTAGCGGGAGCCCACGAGCAGTACTTC
CASSSSRLAGAHEQYF
>13|TRBJ2-7|.|.|TRBV7-9
TGTGCCAGCAGTCCAATGGGGGGCTACGAGCAGTACTTC
CASSPMGGYEQYF
>17|TRBJ1-3|.|TRBD1|TRBV7-9
TGTGCCAGCAGCTTGGGACAGGGGGAAGGATCTGGAAACACCATATATTTT
CASSLGQGEGSGNTIYF
>13|TRBJ2-7|.|.|TRBV7-9
TGTGCCAGCAGCTTAGCAGGGATCTACGAGCAGTACTTC
CASSLAGIYEQYF
>16|TRBJ1-5|.|.|TRBV5-4
TGTGCCAGCAGCTTGGCCTGGGGGCAGGACAATCAGCCCCAGCATTTT
CASSLAWGQDNQPQHF
>17|TRBJ2-7|.|TRBD1|TRBV7-6
TGTGCCAGCAGCTTTTCATCGCCAGGGGGCCTTGTCGTTGAGCAGTACTTC
CASSFSSPGGLVVEQYF
>15|TRBJ1-3|few|.|TRBV19
TGTGCCAGTAGTATTTGGGGTCCCTCTGGAAACACCATATATTTT
CASSIWGPSGNTIYF
>15|TRBJ2-7|.|.|TRBV6-5
TGTGCCAGCAGTTACTCGGGGGGGGCTCCCTACGAGCAGTACTTC
CASSYSGGAPYEQYF
>16|TRBJ2-7|.|TRBD2|TRBV7-9
TGTGCCAGCAGCCAGAGTCCGGCCAGCGGGGCCTACGAGCAGTACTTC
CASSQSPASGAYEQYF
>13|TRBJ1-2|once|.|TRBV16
TGTGCCAGCAGCCAATCTAACACCTATGGCTACACCTTC
CASSQSNTYGYTF
>15|TRBJ2-7|.|TRBD2|TRBV28
TGTGCCAGCAGGAAAACTAGCGGGAGGGCCTACGAGCAGTACTTC
CASRKTSGRAYEQYF
>13|TRBJ2-7|.|.|TRBV13
TGTGCCAGCAGCCCCACTGGGGTCAACGAGCAGTACTTC
CASSPTGVNEQYF
>12|TRBJ2-7|.|.|TRBV27
TGTGCCAGCAGTCCCCCCAACTACGAGCAGTACTTC
CASSPPNYEQYF
>13|TRBJ1-1|.|TRBD1|TRBV6-1
TGTGCCAGCAGTTGGACAGGGAACACTGAAGCTTTCTTT
CASSWTGNTEAFF
>15|TRBJ1-4|.|TRBD1|TRBV6-6
TGTGCCAGCAGTTACTCACCGACAGGGACTGAAAAACTGTTTTTT
CASSYSPTGTEKLFF
>14|TRBJ2-7|.|.|TRBV9
TGTGCCAGCAGCGTAGAAGGGGGGTCGGTCGAGCAGTACTTC
CASSVEGGSVEQYF
>15|TRBJ2-7|.|TRBD1|TRBV11-2
TGTGCCAGCAGCTGGGTTGGGACAGGTACCTACGAGCAGTACTTC
CASSWVGTGTYEQYF
>14|TRBJ2-1|.|TRBD2|TRBV29-1
TGCAGCGGGATTTCGACTAGCTTGGGCAATGAGCAGTTCTTC
CSGISTSLGNEQFF
>15|TRBJ2-7|once|.|TRBV6-6
TGTGCCAGCAGGAGTTGGGCAGGGAATCCTTACGAGCAGTACTTC
CASRSWAGNPYEQYF
>13|TRBJ2-2|once|.|TRBV7-3
TGTGCCAGCAGAACATCCGCGACCGGGGAGCTGTTTTTT
CASRTSATGELFF
>15|TRBJ2-7|.|TRBD2|TRBV29-1
TGCAGCGTTGAAGATCGGGGGGAAGGCACCTACGAGCAGTACTTC
CSVEDRGEGTYEQYF
>18|TRBJ2-7|.|TRBD2|TRBV11-2
TGTGCCAGCAGCCTGCAAGGGGGACTAGCGGCCTTTGGTAACGAGCAGTACTTC
CASSLQGGLAAFGNEQYF
>14|TRBJ1-5|.|.|TRBV27
TGTGCCAGCAGTTGGACAGCGGTGGTTCAGCCCCAGCATTTT
CASSWTAVVQPQHF
>15|TRBJ2-3|.|TRBD2|TRBV19
TGTGCCAGTAGTACGACTAGCGGGGGTATAGATACGCAGTATTTT
CASSTTSGGIDTQYF
>16|TRBJ1-5|.|.|TRBV7-8
TGTGCCAGCAGCTTAAGCTTGGCGAACGGCGCGGGTCCCCAGCATTTT
CASSLSLANGAGPQHF
>14|TRBJ2-7|.|TRBD1|TRBV18
TGTGCCAGCTCACCACCCGGGACAGGCTACGAGCAGTACTTC
CASSPPGTGYEQYF
>13|TRBJ1-5|.|.|TRBV5-5
TGTGCCAGCAGCTTCGAGGGTATCCAGCCCCAGCATTTT
CASSFEGIQPQHF
>13|TRBJ2-7|.|.|TRBV7-3
TGTGCCAGCAGCTTCACCCCGCGCTACGAGCAGTACTTC
CASSFTPRYEQYF
>14|TRBJ2-3|.|.|TRBV7-2
TGTGCCAGCAGCTTAAGGGGACGAACGGATACGCAGTATTTT
CASSLRGRTDTQYF
>15|TRBJ2-7|.|.|TRBV29-1
TGCAGCGTTGAAGATAGAGGCAGGGAAATCTACGAGCAGTACTTC
CSVEDRGREIYEQYF
>15|TRBJ1-3|few|.|TRBV6-1
TGTGCCATCATTAGGGCCGTCGCGGGTGGAAACACCATATATTTT
CAIIRAVAGGNTIYF
>14|TRBJ1-2|.|.|TRBV5-4
TGTGCCAGCAGCTCCCGGGACGGGAACTATGGCTACACCTTC
CASSSRDGNYGYTF
>13|TRBJ2-3|.|TRBD1|TRBV19
TGTGCCATAAGGGGACAGAACACAGATACGCAGTATTTT
CAIRGQNTDTQYF
>13|TRBJ2-1|.|.|TRBV14
TGTGCCAGCAGCCAAGGTAGGACTGCTGAGCAGTTCTTC
CASSQGRTAEQFF
>18|TRBJ1-2|.|TRBD1|TRBV7-8
TGTGCCAGCAGCCCGCTATCCGGGACAGGGGGCGCGAGCTATGGCTACACCTTC
CASSPLSGTGGASYGYTF
>16|TRBJ1-6|.|TRBD1|TRBV15
TGTGCCACCAGCAGAGGGGACAGGAGCTATAATTCACCCCTCCACTTT
CATSRGDRSYNSPLHF
>14|TRBJ2-3|.|TRBD2|TRBV27
TGTGCCAGCGGCTGGGCGGGAGTAGCAGATACGCAGTATTTT
CASGWAGVADTQYF
>14|TRBJ2-1|.|.|TRBV25-1
TGTGCCAGCAGTGAATTTGGACAATACAATGAGCAGTTCTTC
CASSEFGQYNEQFF
>15|TRBJ2-4|.|.|TRBV6-1
TGTGCCAGCAGTGGGAGGGGTACGAGGGACGACATTCAGTACTTC
CASSGRGTRDDIQYF